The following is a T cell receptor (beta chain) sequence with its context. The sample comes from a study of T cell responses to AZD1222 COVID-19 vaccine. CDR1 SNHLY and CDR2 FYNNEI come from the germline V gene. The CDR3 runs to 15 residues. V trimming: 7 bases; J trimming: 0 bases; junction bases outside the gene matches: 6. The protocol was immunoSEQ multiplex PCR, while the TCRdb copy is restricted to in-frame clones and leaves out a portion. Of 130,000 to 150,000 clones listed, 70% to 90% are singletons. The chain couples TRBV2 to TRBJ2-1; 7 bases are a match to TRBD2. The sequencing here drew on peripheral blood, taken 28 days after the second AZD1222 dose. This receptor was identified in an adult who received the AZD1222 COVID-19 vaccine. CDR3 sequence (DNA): TGTGCCAGCATTGAGAGGGAGGGCTCCTACAATGAGCAGTTCTTC. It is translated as CASIEREGSYNEQFF.